This T cell receptor (beta chain) was sequenced during a study of T cell repertoires in cytomegalovirus infection. Overall study context: Both CMV infection and a matching HLA type were indicated by public TCR beta signatures.

Study-wide points: Identification of carriers of CMV plus the relevant HLA was achieved through cumulative public TCR beta family frequency.

This clonotype was counted many times. What it recognizes is unknown. TCRdb redid the calling of the reads with MiXCR, one entry per CDR3 protein. This table holds about 300,000 distinct CDR3 sequences, 20% to 30% found once. This sequence was found in a human donor in good health (CMV status not recorded). Some clones in this sample may be carry-over from other donors' samples. Material: PBMCs.

The CDR3 sequence is CASSPGYNEQYF. DNA of the CDR3: TGTGCCAGCAGCCCGGGGTACAACGAGCAGTACTTC. This chain connects TRBV7-2 to TRBJ2-7; tentative D call: TRBD2 (5 bases). Germline-derived CDR1 and CDR2 are SGHTA and FQGNSA. The CDR3 sequence is 12 residues long. V lost 5 bases and J lost 5, with 10 bases in between.